The 16 T cell receptor beta chains reported below all come from one sample, sequenced in a study of blood T cell repertoires in COVID-19. Some clones are missing from TCRdb's copy, which holds only in-frame ones; the method was immunoSEQ multiplex PCR. The data show 200,000 to 250,000 clones, with roughly four fifths seen just once and 6.5% to 9% held by the top ten. The sequencing sample was made of peripheral blood. Receptors originate from an elderly woman with COVID-19, enrolled during active disease.

In this sample, this clone turned up a few times. The V and J genes are TRBV4-1 and TRBJ2-7; 7 bases match TRBD2. The germline gives CDR1 MGHRA, CDR2 YSYEKL. The junction had 9 bases not matched to a gene; V was cut back by 4 bases and J by 3 bases. The CDR3 has 15 amino acids. As DNA, the CDR3 is TGCGCCAGCAGCCCCATCAGCGGGAATATCTACGAGCAGTACTTC. It codes for CASSPISGNIYEQYF.

The chain joins TRBV10-3 to TRBJ1-1; TRBD1 aligns across 8 bases. The CDR3 is 14 amino acids. V trimming: 6 bases; J trimming: 1 base; junction bases outside the gene matches: 4. CDR1 ENHRY and CDR2 SYGVKD come from the germline V gene. CDR3 sequence: CAIRSGQGNTEAFF. For the CDR3, the DNA is TGTGCCATCAGAAGCGGACAGGGGAACACTGAAGCTTTCTTT.

This rearrangement joins TRBV10-2 to TRBJ2-5; D is uncertain. Germline V gives CDR1 WSHSY, CDR2 SAAADI. There are 12 residues in the CDR3. Trimming cost V 6 bases and J 5 bases, with 10 bases left between them. CDR3 nucleotides: TGCGCCAGCAGAGCCCTTGTGGAGACCCAGTACTTC. Encoded protein: CASRALVETQYF.

The gene calls are TRBV3-1 (or the pseudogene TRBV3-2) and TRBJ1-1; TRBD1 is a possible D gene (5 bases). Trimming pared 4 bases from V and 0 bases from J, leaving 12 bases between. This CDR3 is 15 amino acids long. Germline loops: CDR1 LGHDT, CDR2 YNNKEL (reference sequence). CDR3 region: CASSPRQFMNTEAFF. DNA of the CDR3: TGTGCCAGCAGCCCAAGACAGTTCATGAACACTGAAGCTTTCTTT.

The chain joins TRBV5-1 to TRBJ1-1; D uncertain. There are 14 residues in the CDR3. Per the germline V gene, CDR1 is SGHRS and CDR2 is YFSETQ. V gave up 4 bases and J gave up 0 bases, with 10 bases separating them. The chain's CDR3 is CASSVQTLNTEAFF. CDR3 coding DNA: TGCGCCAGCAGCGTACAGACCTTGAACACTGAAGCTTTCTTT.

The chain uses TRBV7-9 and TRBJ2-3; D might be TRBD2 (6 bases). Germline V gives CDR1 SEHNR, CDR2 FQNEAQ (reference sequence). This CDR3 contains 14 residues. V was trimmed by 2 bases and J by 5 bases, leaving 11 bases between them. DNA of the CDR3: TGTGCCAGCAGCTTATCCGTCGGGAGAGATACGCAGTATTTT. Translation gives CASSLSVGRDTQYF.

V and J are TRBV5-6 and TRBJ2-5; 7 bases line up with TRBD1. The CDR3 loop spans 14 amino acids. The J segment lost 3 bases and the V segment lost 5 bases, leaving 7 bases of the junction unmatched. Germline CDR1 and CDR2: SGHDT and YYEEEE. The CDR3 loop is CASSIPTGEETQYF. CDR3 bases: TGTGCCAGCAGTATACCTACAGGGGAAGAGACCCAGTACTTC. Looking up the rest from reference TRBV5-6 and TRBJ2-5 gives the full variable domain: DAGVTQSPTHLIKTRGQQVTLRCSPKSGHDTVSWYQQALGQGPQFIFQYYEEEERQRGNFPDRFSGHQFPNYSSELNVNALLLGDSALYLCASSIPTGEETQYFGPGTRLLVL.

This chain joins TRBV10-3 and TRBJ2-2; 7 bases agree with TRBD1. There are 15 residues in the CDR3. V was clipped by 6 bases and J by 2 bases; unmatched bases: 6. The germline V gene has CDR1 ENHRY and CDR2 SYGVKD. The CDR3 here is CAISSDRVNTGELFF. The DNA of the CDR3 is TGTGCCATCAGCAGCGACAGGGTCAACACCGGGGAGCTGTTTTTT.

The chain joins TRBV30 to TRBJ1-5, with D possibly matching TRBD1 (6 bases). Germline assignment: CDR1 GTSNPN and CDR2 SVGIG (reference sequence). The CDR3 extends over 14 amino acids. Deletions cut 4 bases from V and 5 bases from J, with 15 bases between. DNA of the CDR3: TGTGCCTGGACCCCGGACAGAGGAGATCAGCCCCAGCATTTT. Protein: CAWTPDRGDQPQHF.

Worth noting for this clone: The same CDR3 arises from other DNA sequences in this sample as well. The chain combines TRBV7-2 with TRBJ2-7, with 7 bases lining up with TRBD1. CDR1 is SGHTA and CDR2 is FQGNSA in the germline V gene. The CDR3 consists of 14 residues. V shed 5 bases, J shed 2 bases, and the junction held 6 bases outside the gene matches. This chain's CDR3 is CASSPRQGPYEQYF. The CDR3, as DNA: TGTGCCAGCAGCCCCCGACAGGGCCCCTACGAGCAGTACTTC.

This clone showed up just once. This chain connects TRBV30 to TRBJ2-7; the D gene is possibly TRBD2 (5 bases). Germline V gives CDR1 GTSNPN, CDR2 SVGIG (reference sequence). The CDR3 runs to 12 residues. V was trimmed by 2 bases and J by 3 bases, leaving 8 bases between them. CDR3 loop: CAWSREFYEQYF. The CDR3 DNA reads TGTGCCTGGAGTAGGGAGTTCTACGAGCAGTACTTC.

This clone appeared a few times. In DNA form, the CDR3 reads TGCGCCAGCAGCCAAGAAGGCTTTAAAGCGAGTCAGCCCCAGCATTTT. Translated, it gives CASSQEGFKASQPQHF. The chain uses TRBV4-1 and TRBJ1-5; D not certain. Germline values: CDR1 MGHRA, CDR2 YSYEKL. V was shortened by 0 bases and J by 6 bases, with 15 bases between the two germline ends. The CDR3 is 16 residues long.

As DNA, the CDR3 is TGTGCCAGTAGTGTCCGGCGGACAGGGCCCGCGGAAGGCTACACCTTC. It specifies CASSVRRTGPAEGYTF. The chain joins TRBV19 to TRBJ1-2; 8 nucleotides align to TRBD1. Germline CDR1 reads LNHDA; CDR2 reads SQIVND (reference sequence). Losses at the gene ends were 5 bases for V and 8 bases for J; bases not matched to a gene: 16. This CDR3 comprises 16 residues.

A remark on this clone: An end of the junction does not agree with germline; a read error may underlie this. For the CDR3, the DNA is TGTACCAGCAGTGACCAAAGCACAGATACGCAGTATTTT. Its translation is CTSSDQSTDTQYF. This sequence joins TRBV6-4 and TRBJ2-3; no clear D. CDR3 size: 13 residues. Germline lookup yields CDR1 MRHNA and CDR2 SNTAGT.

The V call is TRBV12-5, the J call TRBJ2-7; perhaps TRBD2 as D (6 bases). CDR1 is LGHNT and CDR2 is FRNRAP in the germline V gene. The CDR3 sequence is 11 residues long. V lost 2 bases to trimming and J lost 7 bases, with 6 bases between them. The CDR3 DNA sequence: TGTGCTAGTGGTTTGCGGGGGGAGCAGTACTTC. Encoded protein: CASGLRGEQYF.

This chain links TRBV4-2 with TRBJ2-3; 11 positions match TRBD2. J gave up 7 bases and V 0 bases, and 18 bases lay outside the gene matches. The CDR3 spans 20 residues. CDR1 is LGHNA, CDR2 YNFKEQ, per germline. In nucleotides, the CDR3 is TGTGCCAGCAGCCAAGATAAGAAAGGAGAAATACTAGCGGGAGTGTATACGCAGTATTTT. This sequence encodes CASSQDKKGEILAGVYTQYF.